This T cell receptor beta chain was profiled in a study of blood T cell repertoires in COVID-19 (dated by TCRdb to 2020 to 2022). At the level of the whole study: Collaborator samples came from the United States, Italy and Spain and covered acute and convalescent phases of COVID-19. The sample metadata nearly always contained a de-identified subject ID, COVID-19 status, age in years and sex. The prospective study material was composed of cDNA or gDNA derived from T cells, B-cell-depleted T cells, or PBMCs. Where available, HLA class I and class II types were taken from metadata supplied by the sample provider and were not determined by assay-based typing. Subjects who had been exposed to COVID-19, were actively infected with it, or had recovered from it provided the deeply sampled blood TCRbeta repertoires that made up the dataset. The samples were drawn from the first 160 participants of the ongoing ImmuneRACE study and from under 1,500 subjects provided by 6 global collaborators. The repertoires were released in a freely available public database intended as a resource for research on the immune response to SARS-CoV-2.

Comments on this clone: What antigen it recognizes has not been identified. No much larger clone exists at a distance of one base, and base qualities are not known.

What the work shows at the level of the full study, not this receptor alone: Clinical and demographic metadata were provided uncurated, with the amount varying by source and participant.

The germline V gene (reference sequence) supplies CDR1 LNHDA and CDR2 SQIVND. The CDR3 runs 15 residues from the cysteine to the phenylalanine. The entry retains the CDR3 DNA only, 45 bases that are in frame from base 1. After removal of 3 bases from V and 2 bases from J, the junction retains 5 bases not matched to a gene. Each collaborating institution followed its own protocols to collect whole blood in K2EDTA tubes. For TCRbeta analysis, collaborators shipped samples as frozen whole blood, isolated PBMCs, or DNA extracted from either of those sample types. TCRbeta CDR3 regions were amplified from genomic DNA by means of the immunoSEQ Assay, a bias-controlled multiplex PCR. Concerning the study's data processing: The number of nucleated cells in each sample was estimated from the amplification of reference gene primers within the assay. To quantify the absolute abundance of each unique TCRbeta CDR3 rearrangement, sequence reads were collapsed and filtered. For each sample, productive Simpson clonality was calculated as the square root of Simpson's diversity index across productive rearrangements. TCRdb took over this immuneACCESS table, retaining in-frame rearrangements with V and J assigned. Such tables are incomplete; in checked studies, under half of the missing clones stem from an unresolved V gene, and the remainder is unexplained. V, J and clone size derive from that table, while D and trimming were established from the DNA sequence. Within this sample are about 670,000 clones, with 85% to 90% of them counted one time only. Of the sample, around 0.3% is held by the ten largest clones.

The specimen was peripheral blood. The chain links TRBV19 with TRBJ1-2; 8 nucleotides in the junction match TRBD1. The receptor was isolated from a woman aged 18-30 years with acute or convalescent COVID-19. This receptor has the CDR3 CASSMGGQANYGYTF. The DNA reads as follows: TGTGCCAGTAGTATGGGGGGACAGGCGAACTATGGCTACACCTTC.